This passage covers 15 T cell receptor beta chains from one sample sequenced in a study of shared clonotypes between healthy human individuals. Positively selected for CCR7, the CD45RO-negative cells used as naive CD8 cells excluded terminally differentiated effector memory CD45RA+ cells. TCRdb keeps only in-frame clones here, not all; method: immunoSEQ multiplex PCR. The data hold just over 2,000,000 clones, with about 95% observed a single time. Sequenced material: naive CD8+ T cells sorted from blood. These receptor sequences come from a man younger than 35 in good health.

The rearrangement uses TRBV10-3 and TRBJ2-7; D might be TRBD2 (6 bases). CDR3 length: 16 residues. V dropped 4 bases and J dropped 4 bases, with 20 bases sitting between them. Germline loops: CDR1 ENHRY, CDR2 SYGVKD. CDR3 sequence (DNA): TGTGCCATCAGTGGGGGGACTGACGAAGGGATTTACGAGCAGTACTTC. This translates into CAISGGTDEGIYEQYF.

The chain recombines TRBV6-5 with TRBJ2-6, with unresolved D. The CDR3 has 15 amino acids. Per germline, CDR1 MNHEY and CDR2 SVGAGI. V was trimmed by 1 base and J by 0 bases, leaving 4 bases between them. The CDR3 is CASSYYTSGANVLTF. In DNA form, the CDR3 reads TGTGCCAGCAGTTACTACACCTCTGGGGCCAACGTCCTGACTTTC.

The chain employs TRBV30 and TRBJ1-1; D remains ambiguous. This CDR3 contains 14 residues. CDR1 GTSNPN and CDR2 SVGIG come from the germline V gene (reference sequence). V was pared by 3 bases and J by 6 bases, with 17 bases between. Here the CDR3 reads CAWSVPGGFSEAFF. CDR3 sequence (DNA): TGTGCCTGGAGCGTGCCGGGAGGATTCTCTGAAGCTTTCTTT.

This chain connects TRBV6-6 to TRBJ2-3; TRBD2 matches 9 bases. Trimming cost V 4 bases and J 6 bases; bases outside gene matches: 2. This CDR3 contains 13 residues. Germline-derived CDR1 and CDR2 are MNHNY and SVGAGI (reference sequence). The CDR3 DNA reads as TGTGCCAGCAGTTGGCGGGGGGGGGATACGCAGTATTTT. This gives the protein CASSWRGGDTQYF.

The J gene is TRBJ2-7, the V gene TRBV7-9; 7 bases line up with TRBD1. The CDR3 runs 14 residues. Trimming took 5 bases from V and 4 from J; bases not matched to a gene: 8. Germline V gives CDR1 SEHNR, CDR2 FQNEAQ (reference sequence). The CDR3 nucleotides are TGTGCCAGCAGCCCCCGACAGGGATTTTACGAGCAGTACTTC. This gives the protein CASSPRQGFYEQYF.

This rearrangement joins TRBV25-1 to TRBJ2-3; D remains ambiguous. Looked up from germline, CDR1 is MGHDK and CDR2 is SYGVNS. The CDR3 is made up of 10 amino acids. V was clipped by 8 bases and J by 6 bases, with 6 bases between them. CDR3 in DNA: TGTGCCAGCCTCGGCGATACGCAGTATTTT. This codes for CASLGDTQYF.

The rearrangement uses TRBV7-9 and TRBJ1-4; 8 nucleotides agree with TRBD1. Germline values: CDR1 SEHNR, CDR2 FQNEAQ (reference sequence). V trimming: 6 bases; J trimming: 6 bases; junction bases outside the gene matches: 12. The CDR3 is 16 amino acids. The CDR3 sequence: CASSSTSGTGDEKLFF. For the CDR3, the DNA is TGTGCCAGCAGTTCCACCTCCGGGACAGGAGATGAAAAACTGTTTTTT.

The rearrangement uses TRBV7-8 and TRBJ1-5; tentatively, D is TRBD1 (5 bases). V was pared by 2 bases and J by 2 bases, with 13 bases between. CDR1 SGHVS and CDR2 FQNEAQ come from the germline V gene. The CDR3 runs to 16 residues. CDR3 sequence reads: CASSLYEGEGNQPQHF. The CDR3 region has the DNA TGTGCCAGCAGCTTATATGAAGGGGAAGGCAATCAGCCCCAGCATTTT.

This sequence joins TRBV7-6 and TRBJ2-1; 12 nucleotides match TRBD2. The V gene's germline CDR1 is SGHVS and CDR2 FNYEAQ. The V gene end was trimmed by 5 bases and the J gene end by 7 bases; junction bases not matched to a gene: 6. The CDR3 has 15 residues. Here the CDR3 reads CASSASGRVGNEQFF. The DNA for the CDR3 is TGTGCCAGCAGCGCTAGCGGGAGGGTAGGAAATGAGCAGTTCTTC.

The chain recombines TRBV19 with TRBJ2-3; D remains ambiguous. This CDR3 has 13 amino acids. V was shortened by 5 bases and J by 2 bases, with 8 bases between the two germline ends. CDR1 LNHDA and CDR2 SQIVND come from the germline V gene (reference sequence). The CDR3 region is CASSLIHTDTQYF. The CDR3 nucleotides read TGTGCCAGTAGTCTCATTCACACAGATACGCAGTATTTT.

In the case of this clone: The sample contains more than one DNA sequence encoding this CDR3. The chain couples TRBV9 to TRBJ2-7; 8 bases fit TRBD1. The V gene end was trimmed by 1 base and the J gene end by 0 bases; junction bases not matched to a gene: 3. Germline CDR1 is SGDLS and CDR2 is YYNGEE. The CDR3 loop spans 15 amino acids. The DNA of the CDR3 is TGTGCCAGCAGCGTATCCGGGACAGGCTCCTACGAGCAGTACTTC. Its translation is CASSVSGTGSYEQYF.

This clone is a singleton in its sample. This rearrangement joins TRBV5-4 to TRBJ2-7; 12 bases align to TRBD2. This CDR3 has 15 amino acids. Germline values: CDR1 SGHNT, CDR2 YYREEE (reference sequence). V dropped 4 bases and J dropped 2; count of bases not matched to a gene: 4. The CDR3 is CASSPASGGAYEQYF. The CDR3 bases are TGTGCCAGCAGCCCGGCTAGCGGGGGGGCCTACGAGCAGTACTTC.

The CDR3 region is CASASGITYEQYF. CDR3 DNA sequence: TGTGCCAGCGCTTCAGGCATTACCTACGAGCAGTACTTC. The rearrangement links TRBV7-2 to TRBJ2-7; D remains unclear. Trimming left V 8 bases short and J 2 bases short, with 13 bases between. The CDR3 covers 13 residues. CDR1 is SGHTA and CDR2 is FQGNSA in the germline V gene.

CDR3 amino acids: CASSWTSGISYEQYF. CDR3 nucleotide sequence: TGTGCCAGCAGTTGGACTAGCGGGATTTCCTACGAGCAGTACTTC. V and J are TRBV7-9 and TRBJ2-7, with 12 bases aligning to TRBD2. Trimming removed 6 bases from V and 1 base from J; junction bases left unmatched: 4. The germline V gene encodes CDR1 SEHNR and CDR2 FQNEAQ (reference sequence). The length of the CDR3 is 15 residues.

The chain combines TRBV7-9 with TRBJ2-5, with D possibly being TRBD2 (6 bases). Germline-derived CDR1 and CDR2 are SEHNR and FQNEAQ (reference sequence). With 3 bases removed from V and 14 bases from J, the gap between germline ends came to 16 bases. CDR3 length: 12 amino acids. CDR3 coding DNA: TGTGCCAGCAGCTTTGAGGCGGGAAACCTTTACTTC. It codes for CASSFEAGNLYF.